The rows below give T cell receptor beta chains drawn from one sample of a study of blood T cell repertoires in COVID-19. Here immunoSEQ multiplex PCR was the method, and the copy in TCRdb shows in-frame clones only, minus some. The repertoire consists of about 150,000 clones, with 76% occurring once and the leading ten covering around 4%. The sequenced sample was peripheral blood. Receptor source: a man in his sixties with acute or convalescent COVID-19. Both conserved end residues are part of each CDR3. D genes are given only for firm matches. The size entry is marked missing in some rows and otherwise reads once, few, many or a size class.

DNA | CDR3 | V | size | D | J
TGTGCCAGCTCATTCGGTGGAGCTGGAAACACCATATATTTT | CASSFGGAGNTIYF | TRBV18 | - | - | TRBJ1-3
TGTGCCAGCAGCTTAGAGGGTGGGAGGACTGAAGCTTTCTTT | CASSLEGGRTEAFF | TRBV7-9 | - | - | TRBJ1-1
TGTGCCAGCAGGGGTACAGGGGCGGGCTACACCTTC | CASRGTGAGYTF | TRBV6-5 | - | TRBD1 | TRBJ1-2
TGTGCCAGCAGCCAAGGGACTAACTACGAGCAGTACTTC | CASSQGTNYEQYF | TRBV7-2 | few | TRBD2 | TRBJ2-7
TGTGCCAGCAGTTGGTCCGGGACTCTAGCTGAAACCCAGCATTTT | CASSWSGTLAETQHF | TRBV6-5 | - | - | TRBJ1-5
TGTGCCAGCTCCGGGACTAGCGGGAGGGGCCCCATGGTATATGAGCAGTTCTTC | CASSGTSGRGPMVYEQFF | TRBV18 | - | TRBD2 | TRBJ2-1
TGTGCCAGCAGTGAAGGGGCTAGCGGGTACAATGAGCAGTTCTTC | CASSEGASGYNEQFF | TRBV6-1 | - | TRBD2 | TRBJ2-1
TGTGCCAGCAGCCCCCAAATCGGACTAGCATCCGAGCAGTACTTC | CASSPQIGLASEQYF | TRBV7-2 | - | TRBD2 | TRBJ2-7
TGCGCCAGCAGCTTGGGGAGGAGCATTTCCGAAGCCTACGAGCAGTACTTC | CASSLGRSISEAYEQYF | TRBV5-1 | - | - | TRBJ2-7
TGTGCCAGCAGCAAGGGCACTAGCGGCCTTTACAATGAGCAGTTCTTC | CASSKGTSGLYNEQFF | TRBV11-1 | - | TRBD2 | TRBJ2-1
TGTGCCAGCAGCGAACAGGGGGTACCCTACAATGAGCAGTTCTTC | CASSEQGVPYNEQFF | TRBV28 | - | TRBD1 | TRBJ2-1
TGCGCCAGCAGCTTGACCGGTGGACAGGGATACGAGCAGTACTTC | CASSLTGGQGYEQYF | TRBV5-1 | few | TRBD1 | TRBJ2-7
TGTGCCAGCAGCCCACCCAGCGGTGAAGCTTTCTTT | CASSPPSGEAFF | TRBV5-4 | - | - | TRBJ1-1
TGCAGCGTTGAGTCAGGGGGCACCGGGGAGCTGTTTTTT | CSVESGGTGELFF | TRBV29-1 | - | TRBD1 | TRBJ2-2
TGTGCCAGCTCGGACAGGCCGGACACTGAAGCTTTCTTT | CASSDRPDTEAFF | TRBV3-1/TRBV3-2 | - | TRBD1 | TRBJ1-1
TGTGCCAGCAGCCCTAGGGGCAGAAGATACGAGCAGTACTTC | CASSPRGRRYEQYF | TRBV14 | - | - | TRBJ2-7
TGTGCCAGTAGCCATAGGGGGGGTGAGCAGTTCTTC | CASSHRGGEQFF | TRBV19 | - | - | TRBJ2-1
TGTGCCAGCAGCCTGACTAGCAGGAAGGGGAATGAGCAGTTCTTC | CASSLTSRKGNEQFF | TRBV3-1/TRBV3-2 | few | TRBD2 | TRBJ2-1
TGTGCCAGCAGCAAACAGGGTAACACTGAAGCTTTCTTT | CASSKQGNTEAFF | TRBV6-5 | - | - | TRBJ1-1
TGTGCCTGGAGTAGGGGGGGGCTGGACGAGCAGTACTTC | CAWSRGGLDEQYF | TRBV30 | - | - | TRBJ2-7
TGTGCCAGCAGATCCACAGGGGAAGTTGGCTACACCTTC | CASRSTGEVGYTF | TRBV27 | many | TRBD1 | TRBJ1-2
TGTGCCATCAGTGAGTCGACAGGGACGTTCTATGGCTACACCTTC | CAISESTGTFYGYTF | TRBV10-3 | many | TRBD1 | TRBJ1-2
TGTGCCAGCAGCCCCGACGGGGGGCAAGGCTATGGCTACACCTTC | CASSPDGGQGYGYTF | TRBV3-1/TRBV3-2 | once | - | TRBJ1-2
TGTGCCAGCAGTTCTCCGGGACAGATGACCGGAAACACCATATATTTT | CASSSPGQMTGNTIYF | TRBV5-6 | - | TRBD1 | TRBJ1-3
TGTGCCAGTAGTCGAGCGAATGCACGCAATGAGCAGTTCTTC | CASSRANARNEQFF | TRBV19 | - | - | TRBJ2-1
TGTGCCAGCAGTGTGACTAGCGGGGGGGCCTACAATGAGCAGTTCTTC | CASSVTSGGAYNEQFF | TRBV6-1 | - | TRBD2 | TRBJ2-1
TGTGCCAGCAGCTTGACAGGGGGCGGAGGAAACACCATATATTTT | CASSLTGGGGNTIYF | TRBV5-6 | - | TRBD1 | TRBJ1-3
TGTGCCAGCAGTTTAAACCAGGGAAAGTACAATGAGCAGTTCTTC | CASSLNQGKYNEQFF | TRBV28 | - | - | TRBJ2-1
TGTGCCAGCAGCTTAGGGGACAACCAAGAGACCCAGTACTTC | CASSLGDNQETQYF | TRBV7-6 | - | - | TRBJ2-5
TGCGCCAGCAGCTTGGCAGGGAATTGGGCTTACAATGAGCAGTTCTTC | CASSLAGNWAYNEQFF | TRBV5-1 | - | - | TRBJ2-1
TGTGCCAGCAGTTCACAGGGCCTAGGGCGCCTCCACTTT | CASSSQGLGRLHF | TRBV28 | - | - | TRBJ1-6
TGTGCCAGTAGTATGGACAGGGCGACCGGGGAGCTGTTTTTT | CASSMDRATGELFF | TRBV19 | - | TRBD1 | TRBJ2-2
TGCGCCAGCAGCCAAGATGGAGTCGGAACAAAAAACATTCAGTACTTC | CASSQDGVGTKNIQYF | TRBV4-1 | few | - | TRBJ2-4
TGTGCCAGCAGCCCCCAGTTCGGAGCGCGGAGCTCCTACGAGCAGTACTTC | CASSPQFGARSSYEQYF | TRBV7-8 | - | - | TRBJ2-7
TGTGCCAGCAGCAAAGAGGACAGGATAGGCGGCTACACCTTC | CASSKEDRIGGYTF | TRBV7-8 | few | TRBD1 | TRBJ1-2
TGTGCCAGCAGCCCCCTTCGCGGCTCCCTATATGACAATGAGCAGTTCTTC | CASSPLRGSLYDNEQFF | TRBV11-2 | - | - | TRBJ2-1
TGCGCCAGCAGCGAGGGCGGTTACACAGATACGCAGTATTTT | CASSEGGYTDTQYF | TRBV5-1 | - | - | TRBJ2-3
TGTGCCAGCAGCTTAGGGACAAACACTGAAGCTTTCTTT | CASSLGTNTEAFF | TRBV7-3 | - | - | TRBJ1-1
TGTGCCATCAGTGAATTCTCAGGGACTGGGGCCAACGTCCTGACTTTC | CAISEFSGTGANVLTF | TRBV10-3 | - | - | TRBJ2-6
TGCGCCAGCAGCTTGCGGGGGCTTCTAGCGGGAGAAATTTACGAGCAGTACTTC | CASSLRGLLAGEIYEQYF | TRBV5-1 | - | TRBD2 | TRBJ2-7
TGTGCCAGCAGGGGAGCCGGAGAGCAGTACTTC | CASRGAGEQYF | TRBV11-2 | - | - | TRBJ2-7
TGTGCCAGCAGCTATGGGACAGGCAGGAACCAAGAGACCCAGTACTTC | CASSYGTGRNQETQYF | TRBV11-2 | once | TRBD1 | TRBJ2-5
TGTGCCAGCAGTTATTCCGGACAGGGGAAAGATACGCAGTATTTT | CASSYSGQGKDTQYF | TRBV6-5 | - | TRBD1 | TRBJ2-3
TGTGCCAGCAGCTTGTTCCGCGGTTCCTCCTACGAGCAGTACTTC | CASSLFRGSSYEQYF | TRBV5-5 | - | - | TRBJ2-7
TGTGCCAGCAGCCCCATAGGGGATTTCGAGCAGTACTTC | CASSPIGDFEQYF | TRBV7-9 | - | - | TRBJ2-7
TGTGCCAGCAGCTTAATGGGGGGCTACGAGCAGTACTTC | CASSLMGGYEQYF | TRBV7-3 | - | - | TRBJ2-7
TGCGCCAGCAGGACAACAGGGGAGCAGTACTTC | CASRTTGEQYF | TRBV5-1 | - | - | TRBJ2-7
TGTGCCACCAGTGATGGACAGGGGGCGAGGGAGACCCAGTACTTC | CATSDGQGARETQYF | TRBV24-1 | - | TRBD1 | TRBJ2-5
TGTGCCAGCAGTCCAGGACCGGGGACTGAAGCTTTCTTT | CASSPGPGTEAFF | TRBV27 | - | - | TRBJ1-1
TGCGCCAGCAGCGGAGGTGGGACAGGGGCCTACGAGCAGTACTTC | CASSGGGTGAYEQYF | TRBV10-1 | - | TRBD1 | TRBJ2-7
TGTGCCAGTACACTTGGAGGGGCATATAGCAATCAGCCCCAGCATTTT | CASTLGGAYSNQPQHF | TRBV19 | - | - | TRBJ1-5
TGTGCCAGCAGCTCTAGGACAGTCCAGCTTAACTATGGCTACACCTTC | CASSSRTVQLNYGYTF | TRBV5-4 | - | - | TRBJ1-2
TGTGCCTGGACCCAAGGGACAGCGTTCTCCTATGGCTACACCTTC | CAWTQGTAFSYGYTF | TRBV30 | - | TRBD1 | TRBJ1-2
TGTGCCAGCAGCCGGAGAAACTCTGGGGCCAACGTCCTGACTTTC | CASSRRNSGANVLTF | TRBV3-1/TRBV3-2 | - | - | TRBJ2-6
TGTGCCAGCACCGAGGGATTGGGTGAGCAGTTCTTC | CASTEGLGEQFF | TRBV28 | - | - | TRBJ2-1
TGCAGTGCTAGTGCAGGGGATCAGCCCCAGCATTTT | CSASAGDQPQHF | TRBV20-1 | - | - | TRBJ1-5
TGTGCCAGCTCACCAGGTAGCCTGAACTATGGCTACACCTTC | CASSPGSLNYGYTF | TRBV18 | - | - | TRBJ1-2
TGTGCCAGCCACGCTCGGGTGGGCAGGGGGCGTAGCGGGGAGCTGTTTTTT | CASHARVGRGRSGELFF | TRBV28 | - | TRBD1 | TRBJ2-2
TGTGCCAGCAGTATGGACTGGAGCTCCTACAATGAGCAGTTCTTC | CASSMDWSSYNEQFF | TRBV27 | - | - | TRBJ2-1
TGCGCCAGCACCTCAAACGGAGGAGCTAATGAAAAACTGTTTTTT | CASTSNGGANEKLFF | TRBV5-1 | - | - | TRBJ1-4